This T cell receptor (beta chain) comes out of a study of blood T cell repertoires in COVID-19. Overall study: Both acute and convalescent COVID-19 samples were obtained from the United States, Italy and Spain.

This clone showed up just a few times. Original processing notes: It was from reference gene primer amplification that nucleated cell counts were estimated. Profiled with immunoSEQ multiplex PCR; TCRdb holds only in-frame clones, not every one. V, J and clone size derive from that table, while D and trimming were established from the DNA sequence. The table records approximately 220,000 clones, around four fifths of them present only once. This TCR was recovered from a woman aged 40 to 55 with active or convalescent COVID-19. Source material: peripheral blood.

This CDR3 reads CASSQSSGSYYEQYF. The DNA for the CDR3 is TGCGCCAGCAGCCAGTCTAGCGGGTCGTACTACGAGCAGTACTTC. The rearrangement joins TRBV4-1 to TRBJ2-7, with 8 bases aligning to TRBD2. CDR3 length: 15 residues. Germline V gene data show CDR1 as MGHRA and CDR2 as YSYEKL. With V trimmed by 3 bases and J by 3 bases, 7 bases remained unmatched.